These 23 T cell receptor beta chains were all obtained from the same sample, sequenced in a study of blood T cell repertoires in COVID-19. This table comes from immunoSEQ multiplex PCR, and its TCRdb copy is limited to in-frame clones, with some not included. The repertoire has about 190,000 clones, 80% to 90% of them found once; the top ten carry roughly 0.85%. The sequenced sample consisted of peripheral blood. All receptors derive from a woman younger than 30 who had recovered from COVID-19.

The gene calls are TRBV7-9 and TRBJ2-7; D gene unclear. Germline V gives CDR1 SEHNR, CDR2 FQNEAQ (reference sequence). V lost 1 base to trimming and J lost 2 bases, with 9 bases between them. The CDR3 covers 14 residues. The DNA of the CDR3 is TGTGCCAGCAGCTTAGTTTGGAGTACCTACGAGCAGTACTTC. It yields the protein CASSLVWSTYEQYF. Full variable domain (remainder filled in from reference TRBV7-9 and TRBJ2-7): DTGVSQNPRHKITKRGQNVTFRCDPISEHNRLYWYRQTLGQGPEFLTYFQNEAQLEKSRLLSDRFSAERPKGSFSTLEIQRTEQGDSAMYLCASSLVWSTYEQYFGPGTRLTVT.

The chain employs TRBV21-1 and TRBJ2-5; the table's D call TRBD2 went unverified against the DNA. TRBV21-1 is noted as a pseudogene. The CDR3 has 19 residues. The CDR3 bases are TGTGCCAGCAGCTTATCTGGGACTAGCGGGGGGAGATGTTCGGAGACCCAGTACTTC. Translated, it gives CASSLSGTSGGRCSETQYF.

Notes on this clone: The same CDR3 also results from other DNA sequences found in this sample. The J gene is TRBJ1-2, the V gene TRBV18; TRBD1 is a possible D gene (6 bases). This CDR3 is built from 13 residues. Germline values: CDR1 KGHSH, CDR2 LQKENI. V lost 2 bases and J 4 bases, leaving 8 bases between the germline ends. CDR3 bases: TGTGCCAGCTCACCAGCGGACAGCTATGGCTACACCTTC. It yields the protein CASSPADSYGYTF.

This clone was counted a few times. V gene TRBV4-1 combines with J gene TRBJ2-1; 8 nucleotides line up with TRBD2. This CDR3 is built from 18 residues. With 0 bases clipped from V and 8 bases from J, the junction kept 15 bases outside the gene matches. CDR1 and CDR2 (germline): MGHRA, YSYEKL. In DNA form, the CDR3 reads TGCGCCAGCAGCCAAGAAGGTGGTGGGCTAGCGGGCATATATGAGCAGTTCTTC. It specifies CASSQEGGGLAGIYEQFF.

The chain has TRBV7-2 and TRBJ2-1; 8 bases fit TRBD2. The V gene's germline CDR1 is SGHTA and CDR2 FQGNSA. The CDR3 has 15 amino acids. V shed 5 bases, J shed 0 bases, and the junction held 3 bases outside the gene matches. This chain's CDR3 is CASSLLAASYNEQFF. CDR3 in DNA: TGTGCCAGCAGCCTACTAGCGGCCTCCTACAATGAGCAGTTCTTC.

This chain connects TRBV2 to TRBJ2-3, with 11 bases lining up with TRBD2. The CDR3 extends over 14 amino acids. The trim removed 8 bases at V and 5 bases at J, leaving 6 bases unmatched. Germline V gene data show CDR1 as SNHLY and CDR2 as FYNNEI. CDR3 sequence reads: CASVGSGRGDTQYF. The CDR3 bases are TGTGCCAGCGTTGGTAGCGGGAGGGGAGATACGCAGTATTTT.

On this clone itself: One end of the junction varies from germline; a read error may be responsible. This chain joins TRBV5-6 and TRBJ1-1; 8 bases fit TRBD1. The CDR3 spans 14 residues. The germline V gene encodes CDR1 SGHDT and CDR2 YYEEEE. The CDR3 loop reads CASSLGQGNPEAFF. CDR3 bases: TGTGCCAGCAGCTTGGGACAGGGGAACCCTGAAGCTTTCTTT.

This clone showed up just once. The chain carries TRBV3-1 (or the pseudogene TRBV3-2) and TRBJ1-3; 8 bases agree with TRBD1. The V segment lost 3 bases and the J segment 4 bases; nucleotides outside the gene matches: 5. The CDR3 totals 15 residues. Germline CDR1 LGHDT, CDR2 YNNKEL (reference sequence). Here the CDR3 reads CASSQPQGVGNTIYF. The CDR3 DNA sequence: TGTGCCAGCAGCCAGCCACAGGGGGTGGGAAACACCATATATTTT.

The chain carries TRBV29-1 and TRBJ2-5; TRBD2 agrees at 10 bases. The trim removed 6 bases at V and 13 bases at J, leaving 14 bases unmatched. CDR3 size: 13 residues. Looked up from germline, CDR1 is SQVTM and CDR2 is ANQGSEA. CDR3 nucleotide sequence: TGCAGCGTCCTCATAGCGGGGGGTTTAAGGCGGTACTTC. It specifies CSVLIAGGLRRYF.

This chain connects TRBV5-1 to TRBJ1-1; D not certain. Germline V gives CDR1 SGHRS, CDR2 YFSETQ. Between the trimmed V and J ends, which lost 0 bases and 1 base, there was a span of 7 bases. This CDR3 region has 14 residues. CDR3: CASSLVSGNTEAFF. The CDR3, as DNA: TGCGCCAGCAGCTTGGTTTCCGGGAACACTGAAGCTTTCTTT.

The CDR3: CASSWGDLLLDTQYF. The CDR3 DNA reads TGTGCCAGCAGTTGGGGGGACTTACTTTTGGATACGCAGTATTTT. The chain joins TRBV6-2 or TRBV6-3 to TRBJ2-3, with D possibly matching TRBD2 (6 bases). V dropped 4 bases and J dropped 6 bases, with 17 bases sitting between them. This CDR3 comprises 15 residues. The germline V gene has CDR1 MNHEY and CDR2 SVGEGT.

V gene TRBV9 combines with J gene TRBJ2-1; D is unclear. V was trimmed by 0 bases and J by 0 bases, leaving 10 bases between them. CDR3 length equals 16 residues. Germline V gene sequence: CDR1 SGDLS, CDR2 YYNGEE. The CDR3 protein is CASSVDYGSSYNEQFF. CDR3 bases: TGTGCCAGCAGCGTAGATTATGGTAGCTCCTACAATGAGCAGTTCTTC.

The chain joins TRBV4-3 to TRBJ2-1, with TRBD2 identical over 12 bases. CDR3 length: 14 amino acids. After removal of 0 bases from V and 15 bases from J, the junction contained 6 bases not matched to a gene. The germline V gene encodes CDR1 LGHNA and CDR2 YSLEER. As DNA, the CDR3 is TGCGCCAGCAGCCAAGATGTACTAGCGGGGGGTAGGTTCTTC. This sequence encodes CASSQDVLAGGRFF.

As DNA, the CDR3 is TGTGCCAGCCGGCGGGGGGGTGCGACCGGGGAGCTGTTTTTT. It is translated as CASRRGGATGELFF. The chain links TRBV6-5 to TRBJ2-2, with 9 bases identical to TRBD2. CDR3 length equals 14 residues. J gave up 5 bases and V 8 bases, and 6 bases lay outside the gene matches. Germline loops: CDR1 MNHEY, CDR2 SVGAGI.

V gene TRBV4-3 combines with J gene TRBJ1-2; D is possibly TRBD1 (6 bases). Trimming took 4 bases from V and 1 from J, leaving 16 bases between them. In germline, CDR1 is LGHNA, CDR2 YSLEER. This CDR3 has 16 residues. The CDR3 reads CASSRVGLGGNYGYTF. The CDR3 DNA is TGCGCCAGCAGCCGCGTGGGGTTAGGGGGTAACTATGGCTACACCTTC.

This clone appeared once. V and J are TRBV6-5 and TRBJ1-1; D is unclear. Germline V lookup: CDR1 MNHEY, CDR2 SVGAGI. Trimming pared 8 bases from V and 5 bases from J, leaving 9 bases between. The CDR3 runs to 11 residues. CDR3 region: CASYWRTEAFF. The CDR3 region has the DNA TGTGCCAGCTATTGGAGGACTGAAGCTTTCTTT.

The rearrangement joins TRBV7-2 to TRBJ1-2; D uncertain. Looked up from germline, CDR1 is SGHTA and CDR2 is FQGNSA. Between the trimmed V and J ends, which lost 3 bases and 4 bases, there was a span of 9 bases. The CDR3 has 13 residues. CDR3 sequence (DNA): TGTGCCAGCAGCTTTGATGACTCCTATGGCTACACCTTC. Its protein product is CASSFDDSYGYTF.

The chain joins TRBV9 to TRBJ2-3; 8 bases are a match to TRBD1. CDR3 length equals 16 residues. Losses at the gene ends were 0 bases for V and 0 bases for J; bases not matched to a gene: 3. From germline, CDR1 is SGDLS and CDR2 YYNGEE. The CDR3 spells CASSVAGGQSTDTQYF. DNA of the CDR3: TGTGCCAGCAGCGTAGCAGGGGGCCAAAGCACAGATACGCAGTATTTT.

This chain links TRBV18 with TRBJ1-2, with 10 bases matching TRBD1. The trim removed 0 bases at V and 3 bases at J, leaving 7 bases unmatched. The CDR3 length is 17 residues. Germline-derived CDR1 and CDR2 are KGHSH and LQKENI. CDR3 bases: TGTGCCAGCTCACCACCTCAGACAGGGGGCACGGACTATGGCTACACCTTC. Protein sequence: CASSPPQTGGTDYGYTF.

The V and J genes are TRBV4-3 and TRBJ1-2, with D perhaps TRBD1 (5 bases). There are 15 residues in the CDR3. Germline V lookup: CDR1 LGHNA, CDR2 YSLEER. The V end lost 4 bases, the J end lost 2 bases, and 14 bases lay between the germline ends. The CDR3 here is CASSPGLWGNYGYTF. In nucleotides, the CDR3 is TGCGCCAGCAGCCCGGGACTTTGGGGGAACTATGGCTACACCTTC.

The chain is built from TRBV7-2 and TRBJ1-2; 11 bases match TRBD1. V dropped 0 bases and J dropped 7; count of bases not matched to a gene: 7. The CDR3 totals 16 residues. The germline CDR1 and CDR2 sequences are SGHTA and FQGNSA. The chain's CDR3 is CASSLAISDRGPGYTF. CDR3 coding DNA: TGTGCCAGCAGCTTAGCCATATCGGACAGGGGGCCTGGCTACACCTTC.

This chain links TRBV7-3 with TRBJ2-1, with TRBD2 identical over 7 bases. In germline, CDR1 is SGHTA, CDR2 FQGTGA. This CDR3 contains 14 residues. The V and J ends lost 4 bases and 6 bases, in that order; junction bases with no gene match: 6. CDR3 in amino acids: CASSWASGANEQFF. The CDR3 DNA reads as TGTGCCAGCAGCTGGGCTAGCGGTGCCAATGAGCAGTTCTTC.

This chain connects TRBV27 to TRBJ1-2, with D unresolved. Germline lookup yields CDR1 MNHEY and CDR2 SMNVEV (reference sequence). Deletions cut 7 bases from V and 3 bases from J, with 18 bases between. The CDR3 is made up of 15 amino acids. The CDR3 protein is CASTPWAQNHYGYTF. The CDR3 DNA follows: TGTGCCAGCACCCCTTGGGCACAGAATCACTATGGCTACACCTTC.